This T cell receptor (beta chain) was observed in a study of cytomegalovirus exposure and HLA in healthy donors (dated by TCRdb to 2016 to 2017). As for the study more broadly: In an earlier analysis of under 600 of the donors, 276 Gb of sequence data and 90 million to 120 million unique TCR beta sequences from 150 million to 200 million T cells were reported. An early release covering roughly 600 HLA-typed donors comprised about 300 gigabases of sequencing data and around 80 million unique TCR sequences. The genetic ancestry cluster associated with self-reported Caucasian donors included 70% to 85% of the approximately 400 genotyped donors. The aim of the study was to test whether cataloging public T cell receptors could identify signatures of past pathogen exposure. The study profiled the T cell repertoires of under 850 subjects by immunosequencing and related them to cytomegalovirus serostatus. Along with the approximately 700-subject first cohort, a separate validation cohort of around 110 different subjects was used. To predict cytomegalovirus infection status, the study brought together high-throughput TCR immunosequencing, statistical association of individual TCRs with disease status, and machine learning. A later analysis re-examined previously published TCR beta repertoires from roughly 650 donors and added high-resolution HLA genotyping to investigate patterns of TCR occurrence. Rather than using new phenotypic data, the later analysis identified candidate immune exposures from TCR beta sequences and from how often those sequences occurred across donors. In an earlier analysis of a few hundred of the donors, high-throughput TCR beta sequencing was used to judge whether each TCR beta V gene segment behaved as functional or pseudogenic. Alongside the repertoire data, information on donor age, sex, ethnicity and CMV serostatus was compiled. Genome-wide SNP genotypes for about 60% of the roughly 700 donors were used in a later genetic analysis, which treated that subset as a discovery cohort. Every repertoire in the discovery cohort had been generated on one and the same sequencing platform. HLA typing covered class I and class II loci at four-digit resolution. The number of donors typed differed by locus, with about 629-640 for A, B, C, DRB1 and DQB1, over 500 for DQA1, 600 to 610 for DPA1, and approximately 470 for DPB1. Four or five DR-DQ haplotypes were handled as single units for association and clustering because linkage in the cohort was strong. Across 300 to 400 genotyped donors of the cohort, an average of 235,054 unique TCR beta nucleotide sequences per donor were sequenced, and 15% to 20% of those sequences were non-productive.

What the work shows at the level of the full study, not this receptor alone: Because counts were too low, roughly 18 rarely observed V segments, including chromosome 9 orphons, were left out of the earlier analysis of 500 to 650 of the donors. A later analysis reported that several top co-occurrence clusters appeared linked to parvovirus B19, influenza, CMV and Epstein-Barr virus. In a later analysis, most CMV-associated TCR beta chains were found to appear HLA-restricted, with HLA associations seemingly driven largely by CMV exposure. Sequencing depth was assumed to be roughly uniform across donors in the presence/absence analyses, though that assumption may not hold. A later analysis associated some 17,000 TCR beta sequences with specific HLA alleles at a false discovery rate of 0.05. In a later genetic analysis, a missense DCLRE1C variant was associated with V-gene and J-gene trimming of TCR beta chains, and the association was replicated in an independent cohort. A later genetic analysis reported fewer N-insertions in productive TCRs among donors in an Asian-associated ancestry cluster than the roughly 670-donor mean. Broadly in line with IMGT annotations, most TCR beta V segments showed up in productive rearrangements about 87% or about 30% of the time in an earlier analysis of about 500 of the donors. Because some donors lacked HLA typing at each locus, the association tests relied only on the typed subset. The authors suggested that the approach could potentially be generalized to other disease states and immunological phenotypes. The cohort was sequenced for TCR beta chains only, and without alpha or paired-chain data the features that could be detected were limited. In a later analysis, TCR association rates were found to vary across HLA loci, with the most associated TCRs seen for DRB1 alleles and the fewest for HLA-C alleles. In a later analysis, HLA-associated TCR beta chains were found to be more clonally expanded and to have lower generation probabilities than equally common non-associated chains. Linkage disequilibrium might explain the correlated functional status among segregating V segments, but an unknown experimental factor could not be ruled out. A few of the identified cytomegalovirus-associated TCR beta chains were confirmed in vitro to be specific for cytomegalovirus antigens. A further reported finding was that TCR beta sequences accurately predicted the HLA-A and HLA-B alleles for most subjects in the first cohort. A group of highly shared sequence variants was considered likely to be a technical artifact of the sequencing pipeline. While some public TCRs were present in many individuals, most TCR sequences turned up only very rarely across donors. CMV serostatus was the only immune exposure information available for the cohort. The study listed approximately 160 TCR beta chains as associated with cytomegalovirus. In both the original and validation cohorts, the classifier was reported to diagnose cytomegalovirus status with high specificity and sensitivity. Strong co-occurrence of HLA alleles, especially DR and DQ, made assigning TCR associations to individual alleles difficult.

The cohort comprised around 700 healthy bone marrow donors. Cohort members were all nominally healthy when sampled, although unrecorded immune exposures were likely present. The donor was CMV seropositive and was included in the group of approximately 310 seropositive cohort members. A peripheral blood sample was provided by each donor, and peripheral blood mononuclear cells were used for TCR beta sequencing. The Qiagen DNeasy Blood Extraction Kit was used to extract genomic DNA from the blood cell samples. Comments on this clone: Its antigen has not been determined. There are no base qualities to consult, and no much larger clone falls within one base.

Libraries were built with the immunoSEQ multiplex PCR assay. For the multiplex PCR, a mixture combining 60 forward primers for TCR Vbeta segments and 13 reverse primers for TCR Jbeta segments was used. Amplification of the CDR3 region of rearranged TCR beta genes was performed with a multiplex PCR assay on genomic DNA. On the Illumina HiSeq System, the amplified TCR beta libraries were sequenced as 87-base-pair reads. The published analysis was carried out like this. Across the 700 or so repertoires, a later analysis counted approximately 75 million unique TCR beta chains, approximately 12 million of which were shared by at least two donors. A nearest-neighbor algorithm error-corrected the raw reads and collapsed the reads into unique sequences, merging closely related sequences to remove PCR and sequencing errors. Alignment of CDR3 sequences to IMGT reference sequences was used to assign V, D and J gene segments. For a sequence to be retained, a match of at least six nucleotides was required to both a V gene segment and a J gene segment. Rearrangements were called productive when the CDR3 lacked stop codons and stayed in frame with V and J; all others were non-productive. Following IMGT convention, CDR3 was defined as the stretch from the second conserved V-encoded cysteine up to the conserved J-encoded phenylalanine. In an earlier analysis of approximately 590 of the donors, sequences lacking an unambiguous match to a single V gene segment were excluded. An earlier analysis of several hundred of the donors called V segments functional above 56.7% productive rearrangements and segregating when the between-donor standard deviation exceeded 5%. A statistical classification framework was developed to diagnose cytomegalovirus status using the catalog of TCR beta chain sequences. In a later analysis, TCR nucleotide sequences were compared against IMGT/GENE-DB human TR gene sequences so that V and J genes could be assigned. A later analysis assigned CDR3 sequences and most-parsimonious VDJ recombination scenarios with the TCRdist pipeline. A later analysis defined each TCR beta chain by its CDR3 amino acid sequence plus V-gene family, and excluded reads lacking a unique V-gene family. A later analysis removed 592 highly shared, low-generation-probability nucleotide sequences to deal with suspected cross-contamination and a sequencing artifact. In a later analysis, a clonal expansion index was calculated for each public chain from normalized within-repertoire ranks of inferred template counts. In a later analysis, generation probabilities were computed using a VDJ recombination model fitted to out-of-frame rearrangements, and the results were checked against IGoR. In a later analysis, hypergeometric tests were used to score TCR-TCR, TCR-HLA and TCR-CMV co-occurrence, with a repertoire-size bias correction applied to TCR pairs. False discovery rates were estimated in a later analysis by permuting HLA or CMV assignments 20 times. In a later analysis, co-occurring TCRs were grouped with DBSCAN, and TCRdist sequence similarity was added when clustering was performed within HLA-allele-positive subsets. Repertoires with fewer than 30,000 or more than 120,000 public chains were left out of co-occurrence clustering, as were five repertoires with anomalous nucleotide sharing. Held by TCRdb, this immuneACCESS table contains in-frame sequences only and omits some clones. Under half of the omission traces to an unresolved V gene where checked; the cause of the rest is unknown. For V, J and clone size, that table is used; D and trimming come from the DNA. Present in this sample are 150,000 to 200,000 clones, around 81% of which were seen just once. The top ten hold roughly 5% of the sample.

The receptor comes from a woman between 18 and 30 years old in good health and CMV-seropositive. The sequencing input was PBMCs.

Here the CDR3 is given as CASSPMMTVSDNEQFF. The bases are TGTGCCAGCAGCCCAATGATGACCGTGAGCGACAATGAGCAGTTCTTC. This receptor chain uses TRBV7-9 and TRBJ2-1, with no confidently assigned D gene. The germline V gene (reference sequence) yields SEHNR for CDR1 and FQNEAQ for CDR2. Inclusive of the bounding cysteine and phenylalanine, the CDR3 is 16 residues long. The read is trimmed to its CDR3 DNA, 48 bases read in frame from base 1. Trimming costs V 5 bases and J 5 bases, and their ends lie 19 bases apart.